Reported below is one TCR beta chain. Use of 60 Vbeta and 13 Jbeta primers characterized the PCR. The repertoire was sequenced with immunoSEQ multiplex PCR; TCRdb's copy has only in-frame clones and lacks some. Here the sample spans 110,000 to 150,000 clones, around 73% being singletons. This entry belongs to a study of cytomegalovirus exposure and HLA in healthy donors. Germline assignment: CDR1 MDHEN and CDR2 SYDVKM. Between the trimmed V and J ends, which lost 2 bases and 5 bases, there was a span of 15 bases. The CDR3 length is 15 residues. This clonotype was sampled from a female donor in good health and CMV-seronegative. The chain links TRBV28 to TRBJ1-1; possibly TRBD1 for D (6 bases). The sample taken for sequencing was PBMCs. The CDR3 sequence: CASSLDRGLRTEAFF. The DNA of the CDR3 is TGTGCCAGCAGTTTAGATAGGGGGTTGCGGACTGAAGCTTTCTTT.